The 18 T cell receptor beta chains below come from one sample, sequenced in a study of spatial heterogeneity in lung cancer. Time point reported: sample taken at primary tumor resection. The authors sequenced whole RNA from tumor, nontumor lung or frozen PBMC without sorting. One entry per CDR3 protein results from TCRdb running MiXCR on the 5' RACE reads. The sample has about 7,200 distinct CDR3 sequences, about 5.4% seen once; the top ten hold around 8%. Sequenced here: normal lung tissue next to the tumor, sampled at surgery. Source of these receptors: a female donor with early-stage non-small cell lung cancer.

Regarding this clonotype: One base away lies a much larger clone, so this may be a sequencing read error. The J gene is TRBJ2-4, the V gene TRBV5-4; TRBD1 is a possible D gene (5 bases). CDR1 is SGHNT and CDR2 is YYREEE in the germline V gene (reference sequence). The CDR3 is 16 amino acids. Trimming removed 3 bases from V and 2 bases from J, with 15 bases in between. The chain's CDR3 is CASSSQGRITKNIQYF. In nucleotides, the CDR3 is TGTGCCAGCAGCTCGCAGGGTAGAATTACCAAAAACATTCAGTACTTC.

This clonotype has a count of ten or more. This sequence joins TRBV5-1 and TRBJ2-2; D uncertain. Trimming pared 5 bases from V and 2 bases from J, leaving 13 bases between. Germline-derived CDR1 and CDR2 are SGHRS and YFSETQ. This CDR3 spans 15 amino acids. The CDR3 DNA reads as TGCGCCAGCAGGTTAGGAGCCCAAAACACCGGGGAGCTGTTTTTT. As protein: CASRLGAQNTGELFF.

This clonotype was picked up many times. This chain uses TRBV5-1 with TRBJ2-7; D is ambiguous. Trimming took off 5 bases at V and 2 bases at J, with 14 bases between the two ends. The CDR3 is 14 residues long. Per the germline V gene, CDR1 is SGHRS and CDR2 is YFSETQ. This CDR3 reads CASSIAEPTYEQYF. CDR3 sequence (DNA): TGCGCCAGCAGTATTGCGGAACCTACCTACGAGCAGTACTTC. The variable domain in full, completed from reference TRBV5-1 and TRBJ2-7, reads KAGVTQTPRYLIKTRGQQVTLSCSPISGHRSVSWYQQTPGQGLQFLFEYFSETQRNKGNFPGRFSGRQFSNSRSEMNVSTLELGDSALYLCASSIAEPTYEQYFGPGTRLTVT.

This clonotype was seen ten or more times. The chain recombines TRBV29-1 with TRBJ1-5; 7 bases fit TRBD1. Germline CDR1 and CDR2: SQVTM and ANQGSEA. This CDR3 is 14 amino acids long. The V and J ends lost 4 bases and 0 bases, in that order; junction bases with no gene match: 3. CDR3 in amino acids: CSVVTGVSNQPQHF. The DNA of the CDR3 is TGCAGCGTTGTTACAGGGGTTAGCAATCAGCCCCAGCATTTT.

This clonotype was detected many times. The V and J genes are TRBV11-3 and TRBJ1-1; D is perhaps TRBD1 (5 bases). Germline CDR1 and CDR2: SGHNT and YENEEA. With 6 bases removed from V and 12 bases from J, the gap between germline ends came to 29 bases. The CDR3 contains 16 residues. CDR3 amino acids: CASSQRMGQIGCPTFF. CDR3 bases: TGTGCCAGCAGTCAACGTATGGGGCAAATCGGCTGCCCAACTTTCTTT.

This clonotype was found many times. The rearrangement joins TRBV7-3 to TRBJ2-7, with TRBD2 matching over 7 bases. The germline V gene encodes CDR1 SGHTA and CDR2 FQGTGA. The CDR3 is made up of 14 amino acids. V dropped 0 bases and J dropped 7; count of bases not matched to a gene: 6. CDR3 sequence (DNA): TGTGCCAGCAGCTTAACGGCGGGAGCCAAGGAGCAGTACTTC. It is translated as CASSLTAGAKEQYF.

This clonotype rates as medium-sized. The chain is built from TRBV5-1 and TRBJ2-7; D not resolved. The CDR3 contains 13 residues. The ends were cut back, 0 bases at V and 3 bases at J, with 7 bases in the middle. Germline V gene lookup returns CDR1 SGHRS and CDR2 YFSETQ. Here the CDR3 reads CASSLAGNYEQYF. For the CDR3, the DNA is TGCGCCAGCAGCTTGGCCGGCAACTACGAGCAGTACTTC.

This clonotype was picked up many times. V gene TRBV29-1 combines with J gene TRBJ2-3, with TRBD2 identical over 11 bases. This CDR3 has 15 amino acids. V lost 3 bases, J lost 0 bases, and 2 bases stayed unmatched. CDR1 and CDR2 from the germline V gene are SQVTM and ANQGSEA. The DNA for the CDR3 is TGCAGCGTTGAGACTAGCGGGACAAGCACAGATACGCAGTATTTT. It encodes CSVETSGTSTDTQYF.

A few counts support this clonotype. V gene TRBV11-2 combines with J gene TRBJ1-1; D remains ambiguous. Germline values: CDR1 SGHAT, CDR2 FQNNGV. The length of the CDR3 is 14 residues. The germline V and J ends were trimmed by 1 base and 6 bases, with 12 bases remaining between them. The DNA for the CDR3 is TGTGCCAGCAGCTTAGCCGCCCTTGGCGCTGAAGCTTTCTTT. Translation gives CASSLAALGAEAFF.

This clonotype was seen many times. The chain joins TRBV28 to TRBJ2-2; possibly TRBD2 for D (5 bases). Trimming removed 4 bases from V and 1 base from J, with 19 bases in between. Germline loops: CDR1 MDHEN, CDR2 SYDVKM. There are 18 residues in the CDR3. In nucleotides, the CDR3 is TGTGCCAGCAGTTCCCCCAATTGGTTTGAGGGGAACACCGGGGAGCTGTTTTTT. It encodes CASSSPNWFEGNTGELFF.

By share, this clonotype ranks as large. The V and J genes are TRBV5-6 and TRBJ2-1, with TRBD2 matching over 12 bases. CDR1 and CDR2 from the germline V gene are SGHDT and YYEEEE. Trimming cost V 6 bases and J 13 bases; bases outside gene matches: 11. CDR3 length: 14 residues. DNA of the CDR3: TGTGCCAGCACCCTTACTACTAGCGGGAGGAAACAGTTCTTC. It yields the protein CASTLTTSGRKQFF.

This clonotype turned up a few times. The CDR3 protein is CASSPLGLAGVETQYF. As DNA, the CDR3 is TGTGCCAGCAGTCCCCTCGGGCTAGCGGGAGTGGAGACCCAGTACTTC. The V and J genes are TRBV12-3 or TRBV12-4 and TRBJ2-5, with 10 positions matching TRBD2. There are 16 residues in the CDR3. Trimming removed 5 bases from V and 5 bases from J; junction bases left unmatched: 11.

This clonotype came up many times. The chain recombines TRBV10-3 with TRBJ2-2, with TRBD1 identical over 7 bases. The CDR3 spans 15 residues. CDR1 is ENHRY, CDR2 SYGVKD, per germline. V was pared by 6 bases and J by 0 bases, with 4 bases of the junction left unmatched. The CDR3 spells CAISQGDANTGELFF. The CDR3 DNA follows: TGTGCCATCAGCCAGGGGGACGCGAACACCGGGGAGCTGTTTTTT.

This clonotype was counted many times. V and J are TRBV21-1 and TRBJ2-7; the listed D gene, TRBD1, was not tested against the DNA. TRBV21-1 has pseudogene status. CDR3 length: 13 residues. DNA for the CDR3: TGTGCCAGCATAGAGGACAACTCCTACGAGCAGTACTTC. Its protein is CASIEDNSYEQYF.

Relative to its sample, this clonotype is medium-sized (0.01 to 0.1%). Written as DNA, the CDR3 is TGCAGTGCTATCCGGCGTGAAGCTTTCTTT. Translation gives CSAIRREAFF. The rearrangement uses TRBV20-1 and TRBJ1-1; no firm D call. Trimming shortened V by 4 bases and J by 7 bases, and 7 bases separated the two germline ends. CDR3 size: 10 residues. Germline V gene data show CDR1 as DFQATT and CDR2 as SNEGSKA (reference sequence).

This clonotype is labeled as medium-sized. The chain employs TRBV11-2 and TRBJ2-1; D unclear. The CDR3 totals 13 residues. CDR1 is SGHAT and CDR2 is FQNNGV in the germline V gene. V was pared by 1 base and J by 3 bases, with 4 bases between. The CDR3 reads CASSLVYYNEQFF. The CDR3 DNA is TGTGCCAGCAGCTTAGTTTACTACAATGAGCAGTTCTTC.

This clonotype was counted a few times. This chain uses TRBV3-1 with TRBJ2-6; D is ambiguous. The V end lost 1 base, the J end lost 2 bases, and 9 bases lay between the germline ends. The CDR3 runs 16 residues. CDR1 is LGHDT, CDR2 YNNKEL, per germline (reference sequence). This CDR3 is CASSQGARTGANVLTF. DNA for the CDR3: TGTGCCAGCAGCCAAGGGGCCCGGACTGGGGCCAACGTCCTGACTTTC.

The chain links TRBV7-2 to TRBJ2-1; D unclear. The V and J ends lost 1 base and 2 bases respectively, with 9 bases between them. Germline CDR1 is SGHTA and CDR2 is FQGNSA. This CDR3 is 15 amino acids long. The DNA of the CDR3 is TGTGCCAGCAGCTTAGAGGCGTCTACCTACAATGAGCAGTTCTTC. This codes for CASSLEASTYNEQFF.